A single sample gave rise to the 5 T cell receptor beta chains below, sequenced in a study of T cell changes during pregnancy in multiple sclerosis. Data came from immunoSEQ multiplex PCR; TCRdb stores just in-frame clones and leaves some out. The table has 45,000 or so clones, approximately 92% seen once. The sequencing here drew on CD8+ T cells from peripheral blood mononuclear cells, taken after pregnancy. These receptors came from a female donor with multiple sclerosis, enrolled in a pregnancy study.

In this sample, this clone turned up a few times. V usage is TRBV29-1 and J usage is TRBJ2-2, with 8 nucleotides matching TRBD1. V shed 4 bases, J shed 7 bases, and the junction held 8 bases outside the gene matches. The CDR3 covers 14 residues. CDR1 and CDR2 from the germline V gene are SQVTM and ANQGSEA. The CDR3 DNA follows: TGCAGCGTTGTCCCAGGGGGCTGGGGCGGGGAGCTGTTTTTT. As protein: CSVVPGGWGGELFF.

The V and J genes are TRBV27 and TRBJ1-4; possibly TRBD1 for D (6 bases). Germline V gene lookup returns CDR1 MNHEY and CDR2 SMNVEV (reference sequence). The CDR3 extends over 16 amino acids. V lost 5 bases and J 12 bases, leaving 25 bases between the germline ends. The CDR3 region has the DNA TGTGCCAGCAGTCTTTCCAACACGCAGGGGATTCGTGAACTGTTTTTT. Translation: CASSLSNTQGIRELFF.

This chain links TRBV5-1 with TRBJ2-7, with TRBD2 identical over 13 bases. The germline V gene has CDR1 SGHRS and CDR2 YFSETQ. This CDR3 contains 15 residues. Losses at the gene ends were 4 bases for V and 4 bases for J; bases not matched to a gene: 5. The CDR3 sequence is CASSPGLAGDYEQYF. CDR3 DNA: TGCGCCAGCAGCCCTGGACTAGCGGGGGATTACGAGCAGTACTTC.

This chain joins TRBV19 and TRBJ2-7; 8 nucleotides match TRBD1. The CDR3 contains 14 residues. Germline CDR1 is LNHDA and CDR2 is SQIVND (reference sequence). The junction had 8 bases not matched to a gene; V was cut back by 6 bases and J by 4 bases. For the CDR3, the DNA is TGTGCCAGTAGCCAAGTACAGGGGGGATACGAGCAGTACTTC. Residues: CASSQVQGGYEQYF.

The rearrangement joins TRBV5-4 to TRBJ2-3, with 14 positions matching TRBD2. This CDR3 contains 17 residues. Germline V lookup: CDR1 SGHNT, CDR2 YYREEE (reference sequence). J was trimmed by 3 bases and V by 4 bases; bases with no gene match: 7. The CDR3 protein is CASSVRLAGGPTDTQYF. Written as DNA, the CDR3 is TGTGCCAGCAGCGTAAGACTAGCGGGGGGGCCAACAGATACGCAGTATTTT.